Shown below are 21 T cell receptor beta chains from a single sample sequenced in a study of OX40 agonist ivuxolimab in advanced cancers. TCRdb's copy holds only in-frame clones and misses some; the assay was immunoSEQ multiplex PCR. The table has around 60,000 clones, roughly 86% seen once. This specimen was CD4+ or CD8+ T cells sorted from blood, taken in a trial of the OX40 agonist ivuxolimab. The receptors were gathered from an adult with an advanced solid tumor such as melanoma, head and neck, liver or kidney cancer.

The CDR3: CASSLGQSGRYF. The CDR3 nucleotides read TGTGCCAGCAGCTTGGGACAGTCTGGTAGGTACTTC. V usage is TRBV5-6 and J usage is TRBJ2-7, with D possibly matching TRBD1 (5 bases). The CDR3 spans 12 residues. V lost 0 bases, J lost 12 bases, and 13 bases lay in between. Germline loops: CDR1 SGHDT, CDR2 YYEEEE.

The V call is TRBV27, the J call TRBJ2-7, with D possibly being TRBD2 (6 bases). Looked up from germline, CDR1 is MNHEY and CDR2 is SMNVEV (reference sequence). The CDR3 is made up of 14 amino acids. Trimming pared 5 bases from V and 2 bases from J, leaving 13 bases between. The CDR3 nucleotides read TGTGCCAGCAGTCCCTTGGGGGGAGCCTACGAGCAGTACTTC. It specifies CASSPLGGAYEQYF.

V usage is TRBV7-9 and J usage is TRBJ1-4; D gene uncertain. Trimming left V 6 bases short and J 11 bases short, with 16 bases between. CDR1 is SEHNR, CDR2 FQNEAQ, per germline (reference sequence). The CDR3 has 13 amino acids. For the CDR3, the DNA is TGTGCCAGCAGGGGTCCGGGTCCGGGGAAACTGTTTTTT. Its translation is CASRGPGPGKLFF.

The chain uses TRBV27 and TRBJ1-2; possibly TRBD1 for D (5 bases). The germline V and J ends were trimmed by 4 bases and 5 bases, with 23 bases remaining between them. The CDR3 contains 17 residues. Germline loops: CDR1 MNHEY, CDR2 SMNVEV (reference sequence). This CDR3 is CASSSVPIGREGYGYTF. CDR3 in DNA: TGTGCCAGCAGTTCGGTGCCGATTGGGAGGGAGGGGTATGGCTACACCTTC.

The rearrangement joins TRBV19 to TRBJ1-2; 7 nucleotides align to TRBD1. There are 14 residues in the CDR3. J was trimmed by 2 bases and V by 8 bases; bases with no gene match: 8. Germline loops: CDR1 LNHDA, CDR2 SQIVND (reference sequence). CDR3 loop: CASASDRANYGYTF. The DNA of the CDR3 is TGTGCCAGTGCCTCCGACAGGGCCAACTATGGCTACACCTTC. The complete variable domain, with remaining parts taken from reference TRBV19 and TRBJ1-2, reads DGGITQSPKYLFRKEGQNVTLSCEQNLNHDAMYWYRQDPGQGLRLIYYSQIVNDFQKGDIAEGYSVSREKKESFPLTVTSAQKNPTAFYLCASASDRANYGYTFGSGTRLTVV.

The chain links TRBV7-2 to TRBJ2-5; 7 nucleotides line up with TRBD1. The germline V gene has CDR1 SGHTA and CDR2 FQGNSA. CDR3 length: 13 amino acids. V gave up 5 bases and J gave up 5 bases; unmatched junction bases: 5. The CDR3 DNA reads as TGTGCCAGCAGCCCCGACAGGGTCGAGACCCAGTACTTC. Amino acid sequence: CASSPDRVETQYF.

V gene TRBV7-3 combines with J gene TRBJ2-3; 14 bases map to TRBD2. The CDR3 runs to 15 residues. Germline loops: CDR1 SGHTA, CDR2 FQGTGA. The junction had 6 bases not matched to a gene; V was cut back by 5 bases and J by 8 bases. The CDR3 region has the DNA TGTGCCAGCAGCCTGACTAGCGGGGGGGCTACTACGCAGTATTTT. Protein sequence: CASSLTSGGATTQYF.

This clone was observed a single time. This chain links TRBV6-5 with TRBJ1-1, with D uncertain. The CDR3 has 13 amino acids. Trimming left V 2 bases short and J 3 bases short, with 7 bases between. Germline assignment: CDR1 MNHEY and CDR2 SVGAGI. CDR3 in amino acids: CASSYEVDTEAFF. The CDR3 DNA reads as TGTGCCAGCAGTTACGAAGTAGACACTGAAGCTTTCTTT.

The CDR3 DNA sequence: TGTGCCAGCGCATTAAGCCGGACAGGGGTCTATGGCTACACCTTC. Translated: CASALSRTGVYGYTF. The rearrangement links TRBV18 to TRBJ1-2; the match to TRBD1 covers 9 bases. CDR1 KGHSH and CDR2 LQKENI come from the germline V gene. The junction had 11 bases not matched to a gene; V was cut back by 8 bases and J by 4 bases. The CDR3 sequence is 15 residues long.

The rearrangement links TRBV7-8 to TRBJ2-7, with 10 bases fitting TRBD2. CDR1 SGHVS and CDR2 FQNEAQ come from the germline V gene. The length of the CDR3 is 14 residues. V was clipped by 5 bases and J by 1 base; unmatched bases: 2. CDR3 residues: CASSRTSGSYEQYF. CDR3 DNA sequence: TGTGCCAGCAGCCGGACTAGCGGTTCCTACGAGCAGTACTTC. Complete variable domain (other parts from reference TRBV7-8 and TRBJ2-7): GAGVSQSPRYKVAKRGQDVALRCDPISGHVSLFWYQQALGQGPEFLTYFQNEAQLDKSGLPSDRFFAERPEGSVSTLKIQRTQQEDSAVYLCASSRTSGSYEQYFGPGTRLTVT.

A single count supports this clone. This chain joins TRBV19 and TRBJ1-4; weak D call: TRBD1 (6 bases). Germline CDR1 reads LNHDA; CDR2 reads SQIVND (reference sequence). The CDR3 is 14 amino acids. Trimming removed 8 bases at V and 2 bases at J, with 12 bases between. The CDR3 here is CASATGTTNEKLFF. CDR3 in DNA: TGTGCCAGTGCTACAGGGACTACTAATGAAAAACTGTTTTTT. The full variable domain, rest sourced from reference TRBV19 and TRBJ1-4, is DGGITQSPKYLFRKEGQNVTLSCEQNLNHDAMYWYRQDPGQGLRLIYYSQIVNDFQKGDIAEGYSVSREKKESFPLTVTSAQKNPTAFYLCASATGTTNEKLFFGSGTQLSVL.

The genes are TRBV5-1 and TRBJ1-1; D is possibly TRBD1 (5 bases). The V end lost 0 bases, the J end lost 5 bases, and 11 bases lay between the germline ends. Germline V gene data show CDR1 as SGHRS and CDR2 as YFSETQ. This CDR3 is 14 amino acids long. The CDR3 reads CASSLASGRTEAFF. CDR3 coding DNA: TGCGCCAGCAGCTTGGCCTCAGGGCGAACTGAAGCTTTCTTT.

The J gene is TRBJ2-1, the V gene TRBV18; weak D call: TRBD2 (5 bases). The CDR3 sequence is 14 residues long. Germline values: CDR1 KGHSH, CDR2 LQKENI. V lost 2 bases and J lost 2, with 7 bases in between. CDR3 coding DNA: TGTGCCAGCTCACCATCCGGGGCCTACAATGAGCAGTTCTTC. Residues: CASSPSGAYNEQFF.

This clone appeared a single time. V usage is TRBV5-5 and J usage is TRBJ2-7; possible D gene TRBD1, 6 bases. The V end lost 2 bases, the J end lost 7 bases, and 31 bases lay between the germline ends. Germline CDR1 reads SGHKS; CDR2 reads YYEKEE (reference sequence). The CDR3 sequence is 19 residues long. CDR3 amino acids: CASSFLQGQKGARPWEQYF. The CDR3 nucleotides read TGTGCCAGCAGCTTTCTACAGGGACAAAAGGGAGCCCGTCCTTGGGAGCAGTACTTC.

This clone was counted between two and nine times. The gene calls are TRBV5-1 and TRBJ2-1, with TRBD1 matching 10 bases. This CDR3 has 15 amino acids. Trimming removed 0 bases from V and 12 bases from J; junction bases left unmatched: 9. Looked up from germline, CDR1 is SGHRS and CDR2 is YFSETQ. The DNA for the CDR3 is TGCGCCAGCAGCTTGGGGACAGGGGGACCCTCCGGGCAGTTCTTC. Translating it yields CASSLGTGGPSGQFF.

The chain combines TRBV7-9 with TRBJ2-7; no firm D call. This CDR3 comprises 16 residues. Germline V gives CDR1 SEHNR, CDR2 FQNEAQ (reference sequence). V was shortened by 6 bases and J by 2 bases, with 20 bases between the two germline ends. The CDR3 DNA follows: TGTGCCAGCAGTCGTGAGCAGGCCAGGATGGCCTACGAGCAGTACTTC. Translating it yields CASSREQARMAYEQYF. The complete variable domain, with remaining parts taken from reference TRBV7-9 and TRBJ2-7, reads DTGVSQNPRHKITKRGQNVTFRCDPISEHNRLYWYRQTLGQGPEFLTYFQNEAQLEKSRLLSDRFSAERPKGSFSTLEIQRTEQGDSAMYLCASSREQARMAYEQYFGPGTRLTVT.

This clone turned up a few times. The V gene is TRBV30, the J gene TRBJ1-6, with D possibly matching TRBD1 (5 bases). Between the trimmed V and J ends, which lost 0 bases and 3 bases, there was a span of 12 bases. This CDR3 has 16 residues. Germline CDR1 GTSNPN, CDR2 SVGIG (reference sequence). The CDR3 nucleotides are TGTGCCTGGAGTGTAGGGACCTCCTTCTATAATTCACCCCTCCACTTT. Protein sequence: CAWSVGTSFYNSPLHF.

The rearrangement uses TRBV11-2 and TRBJ1-1; D might be TRBD1 (5 bases). CDR3 length: 17 amino acids. V gave up 5 bases and J gave up 0 bases, with 19 bases separating them. The germline V gene encodes CDR1 SGHAT and CDR2 FQNNGV. Written as DNA, the CDR3 is TGTGCCAGCAGCCAAACACGTCGGGGGGTTATGAACACTGAAGCTTTCTTT. It translates to CASSQTRRGVMNTEAFF. The whole variable domain, remainder taken from reference TRBV11-2 and TRBJ1-1, is EAGVAQSPRYKIIEKRQSVAFWCNPISGHATLYWYQQILGQGPKLLIQFQNNGVVDDSQLPKDRFSAERLKGVDSTLKIQPAKLEDSAVYLCASSQTRRGVMNTEAFFGQGTRLTVV.

The J gene is TRBJ2-6, the V gene TRBV5-1, with D possibly being TRBD1 or TRBD2 (5 bases each). Per germline, CDR1 SGHRS and CDR2 YFSETQ. V lost 2 bases, J lost 0 bases, and 18 bases lay in between. The CDR3 totals 19 residues. CDR3 sequence: CASSLGDGPISSGANVLTF. CDR3 DNA: TGCGCCAGCAGCTTAGGGGACGGGCCTATTAGCTCTGGGGCCAACGTCCTGACTTTC.

V is TRBV5-4 and J is TRBJ1-6, with 8 bases aligning to TRBD1. This CDR3 spans 14 amino acids. V lost 6 bases to trimming and J lost 10 bases; unmatched junction nucleotides: 9. CDR1 and CDR2 (germline): SGHNT, YYREEE (reference sequence). As DNA, the CDR3 is TGTGCCAGCACCCCCGACAGGGGAAAATCACCCCTCCACTTT. It translates to CASTPDRGKSPLHF. Full variable domain (rest looked up from reference TRBV5-4 and TRBJ1-6): ETGVTQSPTHLIKTRGQQVTLRCSSQSGHNTVSWYQQALGQGPQFIFQYYREEENGRGNFPPRFSGLQFPNYSSELNVNALELDDSALYLCASTPDRGKSPLHFGNGTRLTVT.

V and J are TRBV6-1 and TRBJ1-2; D is unclear. CDR3 length: 15 residues. Trimming shortened V by 7 bases and J by 0 bases, and 15 bases separated the two germline ends. The germline V gene encodes CDR1 MNHNS and CDR2 SASEGT. This chain's CDR3 is CASIERGLANYGYTF. CDR3 sequence (DNA): TGTGCCAGCATCGAGCGGGGATTAGCTAACTATGGCTACACCTTC.